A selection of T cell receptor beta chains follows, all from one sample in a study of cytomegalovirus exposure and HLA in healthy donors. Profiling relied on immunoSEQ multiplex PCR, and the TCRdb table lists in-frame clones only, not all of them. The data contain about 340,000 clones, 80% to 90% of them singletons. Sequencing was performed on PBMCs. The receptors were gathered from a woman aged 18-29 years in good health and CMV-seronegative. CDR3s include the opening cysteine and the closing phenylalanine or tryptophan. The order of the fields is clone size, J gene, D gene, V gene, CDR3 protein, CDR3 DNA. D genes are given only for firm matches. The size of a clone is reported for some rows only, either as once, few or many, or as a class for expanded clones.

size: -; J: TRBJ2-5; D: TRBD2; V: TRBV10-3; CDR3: CAISGTSGYKETQYF; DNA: TGTGCCATCAGTGGGACTAGCGGTTACAAAGAGACCCAGTACTTC
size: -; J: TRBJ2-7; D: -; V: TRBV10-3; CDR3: CASSGVTYEQYF; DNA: TGTGCCAGTTCAGGGGTTACCTACGAGCAGTACTTC
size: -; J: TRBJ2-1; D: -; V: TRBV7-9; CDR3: CASSILAYNEQFF; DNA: TGTGCCAGCAGCATCTTAGCCTACAATGAGCAGTTCTTC
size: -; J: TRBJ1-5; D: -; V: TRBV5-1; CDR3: CASSLEGEGNQPQHF; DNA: TGCGCCAGCAGCTTGGAAGGGGAGGGGAATCAGCCCCAGCATTTT
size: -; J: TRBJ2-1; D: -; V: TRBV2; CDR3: CAPGGENEQFF; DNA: TGTGCCCCCGGGGGTGAGAATGAGCAGTTCTTC
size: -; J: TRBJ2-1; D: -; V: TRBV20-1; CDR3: CSASQNEQFF; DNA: TGCAGTGCTAGTCAAAATGAGCAGTTCTTC
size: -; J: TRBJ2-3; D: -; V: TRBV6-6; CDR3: CASSYGASTDTQYF; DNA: TGTGCCAGCAGTTATGGGGCAAGCACAGATACGCAGTATTTT
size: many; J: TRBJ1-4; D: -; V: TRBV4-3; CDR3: CASSPAGVATNEKLFF; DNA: TGCGCCAGCAGCCCCGCAGGGGTCGCAACTAATGAAAAACTGTTTTTT
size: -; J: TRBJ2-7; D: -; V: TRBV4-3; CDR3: CASSQDRSRGHEQYF; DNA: TGCGCCAGCAGCCAAGATAGGTCCAGGGGACACGAGCAGTACTTC
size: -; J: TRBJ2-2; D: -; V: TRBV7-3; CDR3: CASSYSNTGELFF; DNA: TGTGCCAGCAGCTACTCGAACACCGGGGAGCTGTTTTTT
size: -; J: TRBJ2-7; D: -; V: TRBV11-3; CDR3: CASSLGSGRSYEQYF; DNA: TGTGCCAGCAGCTTAGGATCTGGCCGGAGCTACGAGCAGTACTTC
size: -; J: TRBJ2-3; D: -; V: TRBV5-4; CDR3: CASSDKRTLATDTQYF; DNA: TGTGCCAGCAGCGATAAAAGGACTCTGGCCACAGATACGCAGTATTTT
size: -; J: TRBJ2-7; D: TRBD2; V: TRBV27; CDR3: CASTPAGGQVREQYF; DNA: TGTGCCAGCACCCCCGCGGGGGGGCAGGTGCGGGAGCAGTACTTC
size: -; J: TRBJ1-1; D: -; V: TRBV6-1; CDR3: CASSEQGNTEAFF; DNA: TGTGCCAGCAGTGAACAGGGAAACACTGAAGCTTTCTTT
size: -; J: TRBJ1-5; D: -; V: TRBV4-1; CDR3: CASSRVGAGPQHF; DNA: TGCGCCAGCAGCCGAGTTGGTGCGGGTCCCCAGCATTTT
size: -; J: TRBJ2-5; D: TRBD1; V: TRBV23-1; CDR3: CASSQSTGVSETQYF; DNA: TGCGCCAGCAGTCAATCGACAGGGGTGTCGGAGACCCAGTACTTC
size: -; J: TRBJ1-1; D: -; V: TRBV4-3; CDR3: CASSRVYGDVPEAFF; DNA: TGCGCCAGCAGCCGCGTTTACGGAGACGTCCCTGAAGCTTTCTTT
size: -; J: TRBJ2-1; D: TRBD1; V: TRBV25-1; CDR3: CASRDRGNNEQFF; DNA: TGTGCCAGCCGGGACAGGGGGAACAATGAGCAGTTCTTC
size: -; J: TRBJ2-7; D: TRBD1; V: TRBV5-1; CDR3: CASTGTVSYEQYF; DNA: TGCGCCAGCACCGGGACAGTATCCTACGAGCAGTACTTC
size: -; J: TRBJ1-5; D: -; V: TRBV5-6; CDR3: CASSFKGSNQPQHF; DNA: TGTGCCAGCAGCTTTAAGGGGAGCAATCAGCCCCAGCATTTT
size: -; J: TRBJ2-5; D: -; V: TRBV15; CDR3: CATSRDNLETQYF; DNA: TGTGCCACCAGCAGAGATAATTTAGAGACCCAGTACTTC
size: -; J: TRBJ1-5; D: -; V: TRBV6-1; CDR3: CASSEKPGISNQPQHF; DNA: TGTGCCAGCAGTGAGAAACCGGGAATTAGCAATCAGCCCCAGCATTTT
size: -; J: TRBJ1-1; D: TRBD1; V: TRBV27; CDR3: CASSSQGYTEAFF; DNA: TGTGCCAGCAGTTCACAGGGGTACACTGAAGCTTTCTTT
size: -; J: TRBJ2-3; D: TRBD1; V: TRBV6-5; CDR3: CASSYSTQGATDTQYF; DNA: TGTGCCAGCAGTTACTCGACCCAGGGGGCAACAGATACGCAGTATTTT
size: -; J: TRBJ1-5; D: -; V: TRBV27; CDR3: CASTPGGHLGNQPQHF; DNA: TGTGCCAGCACCCCCGGCGGCCACTTGGGCAATCAGCCCCAGCATTTT